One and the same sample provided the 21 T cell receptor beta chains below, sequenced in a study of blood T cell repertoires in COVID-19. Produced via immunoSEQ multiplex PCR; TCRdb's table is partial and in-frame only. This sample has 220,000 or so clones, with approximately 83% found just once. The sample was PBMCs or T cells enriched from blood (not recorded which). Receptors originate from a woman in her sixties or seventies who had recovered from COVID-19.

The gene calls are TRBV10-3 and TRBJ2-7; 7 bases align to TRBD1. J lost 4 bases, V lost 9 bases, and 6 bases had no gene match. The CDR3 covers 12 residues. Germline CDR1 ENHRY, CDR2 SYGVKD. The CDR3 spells CAIADRDYEQYF. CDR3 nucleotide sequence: TGTGCCATTGCCGACAGGGATTACGAGCAGTACTTC.

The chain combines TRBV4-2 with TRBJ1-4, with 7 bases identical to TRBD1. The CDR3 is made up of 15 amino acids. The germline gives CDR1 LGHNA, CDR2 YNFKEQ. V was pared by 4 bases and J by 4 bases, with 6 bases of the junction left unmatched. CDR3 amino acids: CASSPAGGDNEKLFF. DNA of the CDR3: TGTGCCAGCAGCCCAGCAGGGGGTGATAATGAAAAACTGTTTTTT.

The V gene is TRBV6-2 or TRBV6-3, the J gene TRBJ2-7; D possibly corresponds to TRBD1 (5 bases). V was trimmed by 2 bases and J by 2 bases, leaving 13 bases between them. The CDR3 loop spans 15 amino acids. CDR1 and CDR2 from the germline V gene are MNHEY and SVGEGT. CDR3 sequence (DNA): TGTGCCAGCAGTTACAAGCCAGGGAAGGCCTACGAGCAGTACTTC. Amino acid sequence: CASSYKPGKAYEQYF.

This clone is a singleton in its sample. CDR3 DNA: TGTGCCAGCAGTGGGGGACAGATATCAGAGACCCAGTACTTC. Translating it yields CASSGGQISETQYF. V is TRBV2 and J is TRBJ2-5, with 7 bases fitting TRBD1. V gave up 4 bases and J gave up 4 bases; unmatched junction bases: 6. CDR1 SNHLY and CDR2 FYNNEI come from the germline V gene. The CDR3 has 14 residues.

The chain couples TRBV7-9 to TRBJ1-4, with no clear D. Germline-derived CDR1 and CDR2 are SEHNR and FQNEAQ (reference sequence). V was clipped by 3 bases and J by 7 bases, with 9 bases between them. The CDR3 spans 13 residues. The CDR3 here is CASSFLRVEKLFF. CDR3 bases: TGTGCCAGCAGCTTCCTACGAGTTGAAAAACTGTTTTTT.

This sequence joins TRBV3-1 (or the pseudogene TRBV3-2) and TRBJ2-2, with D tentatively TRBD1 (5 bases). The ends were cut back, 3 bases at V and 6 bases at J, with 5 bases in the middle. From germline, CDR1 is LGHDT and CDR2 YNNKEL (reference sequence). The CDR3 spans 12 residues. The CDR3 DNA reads TGTGCCAGCAGCCAGGGGCCCGGGGAGCTGTTTTTT. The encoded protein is CASSQGPGELFF.

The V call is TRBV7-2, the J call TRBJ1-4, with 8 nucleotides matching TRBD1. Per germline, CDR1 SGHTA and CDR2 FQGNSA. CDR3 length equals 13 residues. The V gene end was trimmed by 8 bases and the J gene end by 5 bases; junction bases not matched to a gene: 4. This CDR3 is CASARQGNEKLFF. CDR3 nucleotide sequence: TGTGCCAGCGCCCGACAGGGGAATGAAAAACTGTTTTTT. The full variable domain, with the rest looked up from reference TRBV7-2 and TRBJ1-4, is GAGVSQSPSNKVTEKGKDVELRCDPISGHTALYWYRQSLGQGLEFLIYFQGNSAPDKSGLPSDRFSAERTGGSVSTLTIQRTQQEDSAVYLCASARQGNEKLFFGSGTQLSVL.

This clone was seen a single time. The CDR3 protein is CASSPRTSDQETQYF. The DNA for the CDR3 is TGTGCCAGCAGCCCCCGGACTAGCGACCAAGAGACCCAGTACTTC. This chain uses TRBV7-2 with TRBJ2-5; 9 bases line up with TRBD2. With V trimmed by 5 bases and J by 0 bases, 4 bases remained unmatched. The germline V gene has CDR1 SGHTA and CDR2 FQGNSA. The CDR3 runs 15 residues.

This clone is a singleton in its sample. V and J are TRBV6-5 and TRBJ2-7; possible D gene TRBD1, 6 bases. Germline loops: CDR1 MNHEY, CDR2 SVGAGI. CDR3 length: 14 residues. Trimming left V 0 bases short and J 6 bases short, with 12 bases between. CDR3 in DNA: TGTGCCAGCAGTTACTCCCAGGGGATCTTCGAGCAGTACTTC. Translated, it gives CASSYSQGIFEQYF.

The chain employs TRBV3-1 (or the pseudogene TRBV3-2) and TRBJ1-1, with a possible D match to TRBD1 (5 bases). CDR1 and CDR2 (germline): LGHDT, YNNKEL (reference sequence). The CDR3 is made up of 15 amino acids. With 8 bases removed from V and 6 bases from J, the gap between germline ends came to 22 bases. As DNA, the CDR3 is TGTGCCAGCTCGGCACAGGCAGCGAGAATAGCTGAAGCTTTCTTT. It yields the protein CASSAQAARIAEAFF.

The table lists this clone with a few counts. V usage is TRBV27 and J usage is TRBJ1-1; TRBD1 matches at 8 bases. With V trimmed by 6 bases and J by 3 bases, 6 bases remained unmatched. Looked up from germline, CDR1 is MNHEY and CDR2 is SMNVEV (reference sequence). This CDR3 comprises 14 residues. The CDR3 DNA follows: TGTGCCAGCAGCCGGACAGGGCGGGACACTGAAGCTTTCTTT. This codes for CASSRTGRDTEAFF.

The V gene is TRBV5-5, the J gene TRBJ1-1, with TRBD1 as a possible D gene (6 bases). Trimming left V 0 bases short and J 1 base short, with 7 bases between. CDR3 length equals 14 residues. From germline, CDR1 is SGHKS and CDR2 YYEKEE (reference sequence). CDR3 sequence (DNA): TGTGCCAGCAGCTTGGGGACAGAGAACACTGAAGCTTTCTTT. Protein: CASSLGTENTEAFF.

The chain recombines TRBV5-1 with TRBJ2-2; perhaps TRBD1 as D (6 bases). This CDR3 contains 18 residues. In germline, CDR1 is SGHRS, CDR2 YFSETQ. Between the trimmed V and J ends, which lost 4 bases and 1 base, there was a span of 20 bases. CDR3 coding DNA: TGCGCCAGCAGCCTGAAGTTACAGGGTGGAGAGAACACCGGGGAGCTGTTTTTT. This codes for CASSLKLQGGENTGELFF. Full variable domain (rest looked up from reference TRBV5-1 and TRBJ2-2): KAGVTQTPRYLIKTRGQQVTLSCSPISGHRSVSWYQQTPGQGLQFLFEYFSETQRNKGNFPGRFSGRQFSNSRSEMNVSTLELGDSALYLCASSLKLQGGENTGELFFGEGSRLTVL.

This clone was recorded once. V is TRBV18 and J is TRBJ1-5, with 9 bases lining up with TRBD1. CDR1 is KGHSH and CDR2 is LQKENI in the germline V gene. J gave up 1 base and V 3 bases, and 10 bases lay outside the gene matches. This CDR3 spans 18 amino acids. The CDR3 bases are TGTGCCAGCTCACCGGACAGGGGCCGATCGCTGAGCAATCAGCCCCAGCATTTT. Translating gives CASSPDRGRSLSNQPQHF.

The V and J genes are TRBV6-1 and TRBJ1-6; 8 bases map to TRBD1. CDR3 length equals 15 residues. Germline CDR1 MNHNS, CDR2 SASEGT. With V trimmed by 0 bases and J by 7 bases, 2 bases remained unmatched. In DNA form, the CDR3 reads TGTGCCAGCAGTGAAGCCACAGGGGGAAATTCACCCCTCCACTTT. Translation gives CASSEATGGNSPLHF.

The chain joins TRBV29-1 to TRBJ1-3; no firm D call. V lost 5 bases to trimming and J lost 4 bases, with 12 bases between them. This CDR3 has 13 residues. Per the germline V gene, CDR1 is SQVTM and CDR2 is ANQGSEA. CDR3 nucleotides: TGCAGCGTTCTCACAGCAGACGGAAACACCATATATTTT. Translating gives CSVLTADGNTIYF. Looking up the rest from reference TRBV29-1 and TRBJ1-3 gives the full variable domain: SAVISQKPSRDICQRGTSLTIQCQVDSQVTMMFWYRQQPGQSLTLIATANQGSEATYESGFVIDKFPISRPNLTFSTLTVSNMSPEDSSIYLCSVLTADGNTIYFGEGSWLTVV.

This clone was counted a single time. CDR3 in DNA: TGTGCCAGCAGTCGGGACAGGTTCGATAATTCACCCCTCCACTTT. It is translated as CASSRDRFDNSPLHF. The rearrangement joins TRBV27 to TRBJ1-6, with 8 nucleotides matching TRBD1. V lost 5 bases and J lost 5; bases outside the gene matches: 5. The CDR3 totals 15 residues. CDR1 MNHEY and CDR2 SMNVEV come from the germline V gene (reference sequence).

The CDR3 nucleotides are TGTGCCAGCAGCAAGAGTCGATACGAGCAGTACTTC. Translation: CASSKSRYEQYF. V usage is TRBV21-1 and J usage is TRBJ2-7; the table's D call of TRBD2 was not tested on the DNA. TRBV21-1 is described as a pseudogene. The length of the CDR3 is 12 residues.

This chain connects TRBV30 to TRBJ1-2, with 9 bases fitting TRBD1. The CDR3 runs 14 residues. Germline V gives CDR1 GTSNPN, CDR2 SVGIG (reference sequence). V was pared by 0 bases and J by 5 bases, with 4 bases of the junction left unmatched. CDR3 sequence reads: CAWSVPGQGYGYTF. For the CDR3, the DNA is TGTGCCTGGAGTGTTCCGGGACAGGGATATGGCTACACCTTC.

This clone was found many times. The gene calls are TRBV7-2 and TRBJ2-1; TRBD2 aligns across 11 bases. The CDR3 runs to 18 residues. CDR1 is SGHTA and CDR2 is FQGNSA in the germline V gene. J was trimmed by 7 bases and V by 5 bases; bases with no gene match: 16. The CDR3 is CASSPGGSGGARVNEQFF. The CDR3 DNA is TGTGCCAGCAGCCCAGGGGGTAGCGGGGGGGCCCGAGTGAATGAGCAGTTCTTC.

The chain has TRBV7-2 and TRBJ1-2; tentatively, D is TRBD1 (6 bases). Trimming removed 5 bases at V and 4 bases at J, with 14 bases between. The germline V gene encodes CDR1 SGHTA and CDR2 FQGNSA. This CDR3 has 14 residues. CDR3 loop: CASSAQQGFYGYTF. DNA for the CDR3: TGTGCCAGCAGCGCACAACAGGGTTTCTATGGCTACACCTTC.